Shown below are 11 T cell receptor beta chains from a single sample sequenced in a study of CD4 T cells in relation to SARS-CoV-2 and coronaviruses. These receptors' targets are unknown. Only in-frame clones appear in the TCRdb table, and some are missing; sequencing was by immunoSEQ multiplex PCR. The sample has about 43,000 clones, roughly 87% seen once; the top ten hold 1.4% to 1.5%. The sequenced sample consisted of naive CD4+ T cells from PBMCs, cultured in vitro. Subset: naive CD4+ T cells isolated by negative enrichment. The source of these receptors is an adult with COVID-19.

This clone was seen a handful of times. V and J are TRBV11-2 and TRBJ2-1, with 8 bases fitting TRBD2. Germline lookup yields CDR1 SGHAT and CDR2 FQNNGV. CDR3 length equals 15 residues. V shed 6 bases, J shed 8 bases, and the junction held 12 bases outside the gene matches. CDR3 nucleotides: TGTGCCAGCAGTTCCACCGGGACTAGGTTCGATGAGCAGTTCTTC. Its protein is CASSSTGTRFDEQFF.

This clone is a singleton in its sample. V is TRBV5-1 and J is TRBJ2-2; the match to TRBD1 covers 7 bases. J lost 7 bases, V lost 1 base, and 7 bases had no gene match. Germline V CDR1 and CDR2: SGHRS, YFSETQ. The CDR3 is 15 amino acids. CDR3 residues: CASSLRQGVGGELFF. CDR3 DNA sequence: TGCGCCAGCAGCTTGCGGCAGGGGGTAGGCGGGGAGCTGTTTTTT.

V usage is TRBV7-2 and J usage is TRBJ2-7; D unresolved. In germline, CDR1 is SGHTA, CDR2 FQGNSA. CDR3 length: 17 residues. V shed 3 bases and J shed 6 bases, with 24 bases lying between them. As DNA, the CDR3 is TGTGCCAGCAGCTTTTTTGGGTTAGTCGGTCGTACGCTCGAGCAGTACTTC. This sequence encodes CASSFFGLVGRTLEQYF.

The V and J genes are TRBV10-3 and TRBJ2-7; 13 positions agree with TRBD2. The germline V gene has CDR1 ENHRY and CDR2 SYGVKD. The CDR3 is 16 residues long. The ends lost 4 bases at V and 5 bases at J; junction bases unmatched: 8. In nucleotides, the CDR3 is TGTGCCATCAGTGGTGGGACTAGCGGGATAATTAACGAGCAGTACTTC. Its protein product is CAISGGTSGIINEQYF.

The rearrangement links TRBV4-2 to TRBJ2-2; perhaps TRBD1 as D (6 bases). Germline assignment: CDR1 LGHNA and CDR2 YNFKEQ. V lost 4 bases and J lost 3, with 12 bases in between. The CDR3 is made up of 15 amino acids. CDR3 loop: CASSREGGDTGELFF. In DNA form, the CDR3 reads TGTGCCAGCAGCCGGGAAGGGGGAGACACCGGGGAGCTGTTTTTT.

CDR3: CASSSPGDDTDTQYF. Written as DNA, the CDR3 is TGTGCCAGCAGCAGCCCGGGGGATGACACAGATACGCAGTATTTT. The chain has TRBV7-9 and TRBJ2-3; tentatively, D is TRBD2 (6 bases). Germline V gives CDR1 SEHNR, CDR2 FQNEAQ (reference sequence). This CDR3 has 15 amino acids. V was shortened by 5 bases and J by 2 bases, with 14 bases between the two germline ends.

The chain is built from TRBV5-4 and TRBJ2-5; 9 bases fit TRBD2. The CDR3 contains 14 residues. Losses at the gene ends were 7 bases for V and 5 bases for J; bases not matched to a gene: 9. CDR1 and CDR2 from the germline V gene are SGHNT and YYREEE (reference sequence). The CDR3 loop is CASARREGPETQYF. The DNA for the CDR3 is TGTGCCAGCGCGAGGCGGGAGGGCCCGGAGACCCAGTACTTC.

The chain employs TRBV10-3 and TRBJ1-3; D is undetermined. Germline V CDR1 and CDR2: ENHRY, SYGVKD. The CDR3 runs to 15 residues. V lost 2 bases and J lost 0, with 8 bases in between. For the CDR3, the DNA is TGTGCCATCAGTGAGGACCGACACTCTGGAAACACCATATATTTT. Its protein product is CAISEDRHSGNTIYF.

The rearrangement joins TRBV5-6 to TRBJ2-7; 10 positions agree with TRBD1. The CDR3 runs 16 residues. V was clipped by 0 bases and J by 6 bases; unmatched bases: 9. CDR1 is SGHDT and CDR2 is YYEEEE in the germline V gene. The CDR3: CASSLAWGTGVGEQYF. In nucleotides, the CDR3 is TGTGCCAGCAGCTTGGCCTGGGGGACAGGGGTAGGCGAGCAGTACTTC.

A note on this clone: Compared with germline, one end of the junction differs, possibly owing to a read error. The chain joins TRBV7-3 to TRBJ2-1; 7 bases map to TRBD1. CDR3 length equals 12 residues. CDR1 SGHTA and CDR2 FQGTGA come from the germline V gene. The CDR3 bases are TGTGCCAGCAGCGTAACAGGGGCTCAGCAGTTCTTC. Amino acid sequence: CASSVTGAQQFF. Full variable domain (missing parts from reference TRBV7-3 and TRBJ2-1): GAGVSQTPSNKVTEKGKYVELRCDPISGHTALYWYRQSLGQGPEFLIYFQGTGAADDSGLPNDRFFAVRPEGSVSTLKIQRTERGDSAVYLCASSVTGAQQFFGPGTRLTVL.

The V and J genes are TRBV30 and TRBJ1-4; tentative D call: TRBD1 (5 bases). V lost 0 bases and J lost 9, with 11 bases in between. Germline loops: CDR1 GTSNPN, CDR2 SVGIG (reference sequence). CDR3 length equals 13 residues. The CDR3 protein is CAWSVLPGQKLFF. CDR3 DNA sequence: TGTGCCTGGAGTGTATTACCGGGACAAAAACTGTTTTTT.